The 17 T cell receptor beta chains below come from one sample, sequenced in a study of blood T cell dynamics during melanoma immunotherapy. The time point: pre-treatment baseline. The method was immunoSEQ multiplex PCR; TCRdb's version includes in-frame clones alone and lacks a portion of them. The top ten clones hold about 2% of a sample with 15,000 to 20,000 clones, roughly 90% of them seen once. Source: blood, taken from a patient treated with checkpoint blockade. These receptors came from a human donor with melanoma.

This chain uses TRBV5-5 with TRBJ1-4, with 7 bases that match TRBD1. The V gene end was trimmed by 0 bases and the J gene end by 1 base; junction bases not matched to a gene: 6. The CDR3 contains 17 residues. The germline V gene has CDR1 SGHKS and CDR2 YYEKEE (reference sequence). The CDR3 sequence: CASSLGPNRGTNEKLFF. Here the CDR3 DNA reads TGTGCCAGCAGCTTGGGGCCCAACAGGGGAACTAATGAAAAACTGTTTTTT.

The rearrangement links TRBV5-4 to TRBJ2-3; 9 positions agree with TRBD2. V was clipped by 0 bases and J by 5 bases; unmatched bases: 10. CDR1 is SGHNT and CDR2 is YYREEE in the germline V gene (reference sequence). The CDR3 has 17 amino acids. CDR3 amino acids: CASSLGSSGAVRDTQYF. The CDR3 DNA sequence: TGTGCCAGCAGCTTGGGCTCTAGCGGGGCCGTGAGAGATACGCAGTATTTT.

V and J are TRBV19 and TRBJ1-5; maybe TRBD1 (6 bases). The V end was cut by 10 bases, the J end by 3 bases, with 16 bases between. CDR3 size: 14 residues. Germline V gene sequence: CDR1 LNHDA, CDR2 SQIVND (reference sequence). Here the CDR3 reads CATVGGGHNQPQHF. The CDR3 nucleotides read TGTGCCACCGTGGGTGGGGGACACAATCAGCCCCAGCATTTT. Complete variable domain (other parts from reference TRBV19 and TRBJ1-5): DGGITQSPKYLFRKEGQNVTLSCEQNLNHDAMYWYRQDPGQGLRLIYYSQIVNDFQKGDIAEGYSVSREKKESFPLTVTSAQKNPTAFYLCATVGGGHNQPQHFGDGTRLSIL.

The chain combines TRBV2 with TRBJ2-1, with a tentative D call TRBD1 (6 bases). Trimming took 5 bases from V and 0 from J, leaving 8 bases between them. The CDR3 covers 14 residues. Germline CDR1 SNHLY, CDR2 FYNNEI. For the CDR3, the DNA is TGTGCCAGCAGTCAGGACAGCTCCTACAATGAGCAGTTCTTC. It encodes CASSQDSSYNEQFF.

The CDR3 sequence: CASSQVVTSGREDTQYF. The CDR3 region has the DNA TGCGCCAGCAGCCAAGTGGTTACTAGCGGGAGAGAAGATACGCAGTATTTT. The rearrangement links TRBV4-1 to TRBJ2-3, with 11 nucleotides matching TRBD2. The CDR3 loop spans 17 amino acids. The junction had 8 bases not matched to a gene; V was cut back by 1 base and J by 5 bases. Germline V gene lookup returns CDR1 MGHRA and CDR2 YSYEKL.

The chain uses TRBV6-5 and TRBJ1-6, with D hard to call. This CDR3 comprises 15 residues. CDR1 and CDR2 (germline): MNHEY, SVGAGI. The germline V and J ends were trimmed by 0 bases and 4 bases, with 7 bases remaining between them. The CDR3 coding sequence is TGTGCCAGCAGTTACTCGGCCCTTTATAATTCACCCCTCCACTTT. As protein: CASSYSALYNSPLHF.

This chain's CDR3 is CASSLRRLNTGELFF. The CDR3 DNA reads TGTGCCAGCAGCTTGAGACGCTTGAACACCGGGGAGCTGTTTTTT. V and J are TRBV7-8 and TRBJ2-2; D is unresolved. V was trimmed by 3 bases and J by 1 base, leaving 9 bases between them. This CDR3 is 15 amino acids long. Germline CDR1 and CDR2: SGHVS and FQNEAQ.

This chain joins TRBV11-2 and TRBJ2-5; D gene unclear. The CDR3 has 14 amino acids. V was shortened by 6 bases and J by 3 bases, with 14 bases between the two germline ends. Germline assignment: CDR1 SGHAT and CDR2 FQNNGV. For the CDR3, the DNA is TGTGCCAGCAGACCTACCCCCGGCAAAGAGACCCAGTACTTC. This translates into CASRPTPGKETQYF.

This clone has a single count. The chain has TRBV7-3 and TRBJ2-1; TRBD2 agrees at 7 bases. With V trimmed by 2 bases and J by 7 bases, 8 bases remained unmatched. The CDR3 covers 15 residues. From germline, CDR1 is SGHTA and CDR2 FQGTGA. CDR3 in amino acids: CASSLSPGGGNEQFF. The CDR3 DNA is TGTGCCAGCAGCTTATCCCCGGGGGGTGGGAATGAGCAGTTCTTC.

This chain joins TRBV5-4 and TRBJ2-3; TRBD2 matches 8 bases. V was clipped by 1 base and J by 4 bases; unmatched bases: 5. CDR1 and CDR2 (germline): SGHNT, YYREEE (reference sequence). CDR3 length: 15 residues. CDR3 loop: CASSLSGGPADTQYF. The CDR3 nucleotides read TGTGCCAGCAGCTTGTCGGGAGGGCCCGCAGATACGCAGTATTTT.

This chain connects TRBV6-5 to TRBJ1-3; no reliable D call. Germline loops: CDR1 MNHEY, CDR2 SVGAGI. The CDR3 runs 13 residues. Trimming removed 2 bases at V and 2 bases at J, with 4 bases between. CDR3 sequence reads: CASSYQAGNTIYF. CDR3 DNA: TGTGCCAGCAGTTACCAGGCTGGAAACACCATATATTTT.

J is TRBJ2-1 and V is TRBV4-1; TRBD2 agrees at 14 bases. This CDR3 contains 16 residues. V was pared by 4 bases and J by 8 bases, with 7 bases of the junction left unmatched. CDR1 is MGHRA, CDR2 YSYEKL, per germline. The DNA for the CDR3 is TGCGCCAGCAGCCCCTCCGGGACTAGCGGGAGCTATGAGCAGTTCTTC. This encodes CASSPSGTSGSYEQFF.

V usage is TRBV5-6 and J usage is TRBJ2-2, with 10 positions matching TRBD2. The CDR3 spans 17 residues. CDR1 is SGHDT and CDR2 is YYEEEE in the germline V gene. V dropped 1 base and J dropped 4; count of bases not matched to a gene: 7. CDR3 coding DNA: TGTGCCAGCAGCTTGAACAGCGGGGGGGCAAGCACCGGGGAGCTGTTTTTT. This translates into CASSLNSGGASTGELFF.

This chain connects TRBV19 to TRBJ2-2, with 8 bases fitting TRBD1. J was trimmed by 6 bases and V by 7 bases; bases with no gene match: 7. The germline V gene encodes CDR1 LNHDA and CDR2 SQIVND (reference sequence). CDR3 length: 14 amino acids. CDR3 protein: CASNPQGAAGELFF. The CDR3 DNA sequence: TGTGCCAGTAACCCCCAGGGGGCGGCCGGGGAGCTGTTTTTT.

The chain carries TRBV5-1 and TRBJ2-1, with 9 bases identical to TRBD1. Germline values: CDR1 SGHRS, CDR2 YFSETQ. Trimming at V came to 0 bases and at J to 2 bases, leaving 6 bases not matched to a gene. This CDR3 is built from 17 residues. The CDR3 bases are TGCGCCAGCAGCTTGGGGGGACAGGGAGGCCCCTACAATGAGCAGTTCTTC. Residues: CASSLGGQGGPYNEQFF.

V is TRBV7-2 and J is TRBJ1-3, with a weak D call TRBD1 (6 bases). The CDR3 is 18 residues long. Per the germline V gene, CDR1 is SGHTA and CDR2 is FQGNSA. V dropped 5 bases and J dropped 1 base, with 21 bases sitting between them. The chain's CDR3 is CASSVSGGSRRSGNTIYF. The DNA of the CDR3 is TGTGCCAGCAGCGTATCCGGGGGCTCCCGGAGGTCTGGAAACACCATATATTTT. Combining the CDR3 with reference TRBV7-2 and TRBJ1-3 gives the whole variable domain GAGVSQSPSNKVTEKGKDVELRCDPISGHTALYWYRQSLGQGLEFLIYFQGNSAPDKSGLPSDRFSAERTGGSVSTLTIQRTQQEDSAVYLCASSVSGGSRRSGNTIYFGEGSWLTVV.

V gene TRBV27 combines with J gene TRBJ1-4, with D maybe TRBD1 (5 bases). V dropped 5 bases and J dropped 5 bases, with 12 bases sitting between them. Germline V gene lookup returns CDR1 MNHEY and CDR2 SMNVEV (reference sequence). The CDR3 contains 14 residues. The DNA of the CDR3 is TGTGCCAGCAGTGACTCGGGGGGGAATGAAAAACTGTTTTTT. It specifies CASSDSGGNEKLFF.